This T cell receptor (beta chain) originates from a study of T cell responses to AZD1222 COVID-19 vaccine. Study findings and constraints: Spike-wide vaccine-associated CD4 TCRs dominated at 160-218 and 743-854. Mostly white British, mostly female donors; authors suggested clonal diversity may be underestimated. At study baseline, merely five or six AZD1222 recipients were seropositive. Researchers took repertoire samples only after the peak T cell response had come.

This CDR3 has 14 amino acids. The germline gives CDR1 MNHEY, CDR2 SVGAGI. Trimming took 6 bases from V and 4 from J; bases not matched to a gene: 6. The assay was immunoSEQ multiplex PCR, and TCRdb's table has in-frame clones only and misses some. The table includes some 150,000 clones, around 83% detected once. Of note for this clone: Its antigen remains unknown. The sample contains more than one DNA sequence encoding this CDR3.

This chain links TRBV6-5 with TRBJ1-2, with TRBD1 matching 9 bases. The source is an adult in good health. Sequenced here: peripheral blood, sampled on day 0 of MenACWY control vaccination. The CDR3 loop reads CASRRGQGIYGYTF. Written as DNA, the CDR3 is TGTGCCAGCAGGCGTGGACAGGGGATCTATGGCTACACCTTC.